The 25 T cell receptor beta chains given below trace back to one sample, sequenced in a study of cytomegalovirus exposure and HLA in healthy donors. The protocol was immunoSEQ multiplex PCR, while the TCRdb copy is restricted to in-frame clones and leaves out a portion. The sample has 90,000 or so clones; 75% to 90% are singletons. Sequencing was done on a sample of PBMCs. These receptors were taken from a young man in good health and CMV-seropositive.

The chain employs TRBV7-9 and TRBJ1-4; 7 bases line up with TRBD1. Germline CDR1 and CDR2: SEHNR and FQNEAQ (reference sequence). Trimming at V came to 1 base and at J to 5 bases, leaving 10 bases not matched to a gene. The CDR3 has 17 amino acids. The CDR3 region has the DNA TGTGCCAGCAGCTTAGGGCCAGGACAGGTTCAAAATGAAAAACTGTTTTTT. This translates into CASSLGPGQVQNEKLFF.

The genes are TRBV7-6 and TRBJ2-1; 11 positions agree with TRBD2. The CDR3 totals 19 residues. After removal of 2 bases from V and 4 bases from J, the junction contained 13 bases not matched to a gene. Germline CDR1 SGHVS, CDR2 FNYEAQ. CDR3 residues: CASSLPGTVAGGGYNEQFF. The CDR3 bases are TGTGCCAGCAGCTTACCCGGAACAGTAGCGGGAGGGGGGTACAATGAGCAGTTCTTC.

The chain combines TRBV2 with TRBJ2-7; 11 bases are a match to TRBD2. The V and J ends lost 3 bases and 2 bases, in that order; junction bases with no gene match: 3. The CDR3 spans 15 residues. Germline V gives CDR1 SNHLY, CDR2 FYNNEI. CDR3 nucleotides: TGTGCCAGCAGTGAGTTAGCGGGAGGGCCCTACGAGCAGTACTTC. This gives the protein CASSELAGGPYEQYF.

The J gene is TRBJ2-3, the V gene TRBV7-2; no reliable D call. The germline gives CDR1 SGHTA, CDR2 FQGNSA. The CDR3 is 14 residues long. Trimming removed 1 base at V and 3 bases at J, with 8 bases between. The CDR3 loop is CASSLVGGTDTQYF. CDR3 nucleotides: TGTGCCAGCAGCTTAGTAGGCGGAACAGATACGCAGTATTTT.

The chain joins TRBV5-1 to TRBJ2-1; 7 bases agree with TRBD1. The CDR3 is 15 amino acids. From germline, CDR1 is SGHRS and CDR2 YFSETQ. V lost 0 bases, J lost 7 bases, and 7 bases stayed unmatched. The CDR3 DNA sequence: TGCGCCAGCAGCTTGGAAGGGACAGTAGGTAATGAGCAGTTCTTC. Amino acids: CASSLEGTVGNEQFF.

This chain connects TRBV5-1 to TRBJ2-1; a possible D gene is TRBD1 (5 bases). CDR1 and CDR2 (germline): SGHRS, YFSETQ. This CDR3 region has 15 residues. Trimming shortened V by 0 bases and J by 4 bases, and 11 bases separated the two germline ends. CDR3 sequence reads: CASSLGQGSYNEQFF. The DNA for the CDR3 is TGCGCCAGCAGCTTGGGGCAGGGATCATACAATGAGCAGTTCTTC.

In the case of this clone: The sample has other DNA sequences that encode this CDR3 too. V and J are TRBV9 and TRBJ2-1; 9 bases fit TRBD1. The CDR3 covers 15 residues. Unmatched junction bases numbered 6, after V lost 2 bases and J lost 6 bases. Germline CDR1 is SGDLS and CDR2 is YYNGEE. CDR3 in amino acids: CASSVGGQGGNEQFF. The CDR3 DNA reads as TGTGCCAGCAGCGTTGGGGGACAGGGTGGCAATGAGCAGTTCTTC. The complete variable domain, with remaining parts taken from reference TRBV9 and TRBJ2-1, reads DSGVTQTPKHLITATGQRVTLRCSPRSGDLSVYWYQQSLDQGLQFLIQYYNGEERAKGNILERFSAQQFPDLHSELNLSSLELGDSALYFCASSVGGQGGNEQFFGPGTRLTVL.

The chain couples TRBV4-1 to TRBJ1-3, with 9 bases lining up with TRBD1. CDR3 length: 14 amino acids. Germline V gives CDR1 MGHRA, CDR2 YSYEKL. Trimming at V came to 4 bases and at J to 8 bases, leaving 6 bases not matched to a gene. The CDR3 region has the DNA TGCGCCAGCAGCCTCAGGACAGGGGCAGACACCATATATTTT. Its translation is CASSLRTGADTIYF.

This sequence joins TRBV4-2 and TRBJ2-2, with a tentative D call TRBD2 (5 bases). CDR1 and CDR2 (germline): LGHNA, YNFKEQ. This CDR3 contains 14 residues. Trimming stripped 2 bases from V and 6 bases from J, with 10 bases between. Here the CDR3 reads CASSQSSGSGELFF. DNA of the CDR3: TGTGCCAGCAGCCAATCCTCGGGGTCCGGGGAGCTGTTTTTT.

The CDR3 sequence: CASSTSTSGSDTQYF. For the CDR3, the DNA is TGTGCCAGCAGTACCTCGACTAGTGGATCAGATACGCAGTATTTT. The rearrangement joins TRBV6-5 to TRBJ2-3; possible D gene TRBD2, 6 bases. CDR1 is MNHEY and CDR2 is SVGAGI in the germline V gene. This CDR3 comprises 15 residues. V lost 5 bases, J lost 4 bases, and 16 bases lay in between.

The genes are TRBV7-9 and TRBJ1-4; 11 bases align to TRBD1. In germline, CDR1 is SEHNR, CDR2 FQNEAQ (reference sequence). Losses at the gene ends were 6 bases for V and 4 bases for J; bases not matched to a gene: 7. The CDR3 is 16 residues long. This CDR3 reads CASRRTGGAGNEKLFF. CDR3 in DNA: TGTGCCAGCAGACGGACAGGGGGCGCGGGTAATGAAAAACTGTTTTTT.

The chain has TRBV28 and TRBJ1-1; perhaps TRBD1 as D (5 bases). The germline V and J ends were trimmed by 3 bases and 1 base, with 6 bases remaining between them. The CDR3 has 13 residues. Germline V CDR1 and CDR2: MDHEN, SYDVKM. In DNA, the CDR3 is TGTGCCAGCAGTTTTACAGGGAACACTGAAGCTTTCTTT. Encoded protein: CASSFTGNTEAFF. Full variable domain (remainder filled in from reference TRBV28 and TRBJ1-1): DVKVTQSSRYLVKRTGEKVFLECVQDMDHENMFWYRQDPGLGLRLIYFSYDVKMKEKGDIPEGYSVSREKKERFSLILESASTNQTSMYLCASSFTGNTEAFFGQGTRLTVV.

The chain uses TRBV6-1 and TRBJ2-3, with TRBD2 as a possible D gene (5 bases). The CDR3 is 14 amino acids. Germline V gene lookup returns CDR1 MNHNS and CDR2 SASEGT. V gave up 1 base and J gave up 8 bases, with 13 bases separating them. The CDR3 here is CASSEGPFAGTQYF. The CDR3 nucleotides are TGTGCCAGCAGTGAAGGCCCTTTTGCGGGTACGCAGTATTTT.

A single count supports this clone. The chain couples TRBV7-8 to TRBJ1-5, with 8 bases identical to TRBD1. The J segment lost 7 bases and the V segment lost 5 bases, leaving 10 bases of the junction unmatched. The germline gives CDR1 SGHVS, CDR2 FQNEAQ. CDR3 length: 15 amino acids. The CDR3 reads CASSLQSTGEQPQHF. CDR3 nucleotides: TGTGCCAGCAGCCTACAGTCGACAGGGGAACAGCCCCAGCATTTT.

This sequence joins TRBV11-2 and TRBJ2-2, with D possibly matching TRBD2 (5 bases). Germline V CDR1 and CDR2: SGHAT, FQNNGV. CDR3 size: 15 residues. V was pared by 5 bases and J by 4 bases, with 14 bases between. The CDR3 DNA reads TGTGCCAGCAGCCCGGGATTTGGGAGCACCGGGGAGCTGTTTTTT. It codes for CASSPGFGSTGELFF.

The count of this clone is one. J is TRBJ2-5 and V is TRBV6-5, with 7 nucleotides matching TRBD2. Near its end, the DNA agrees better with TRBJ2-7, so the J call may be wrong. This CDR3 is built from 13 residues. Germline assignment: CDR1 MNHEY and CDR2 SVGAGI. The CDR3 protein is CASRREGSYEQYF. CDR3 DNA: TGTGCCAGCAGGAGGGAGGGCTCCTACGAGCAGTACTTC.

The V gene is TRBV4-2, the J gene TRBJ2-5; D possibly corresponds to TRBD1 (6 bases). Trimming left V 3 bases short and J 1 base short, with 12 bases between. The CDR3 is made up of 15 amino acids. The V gene's germline CDR1 is LGHNA and CDR2 YNFKEQ. The CDR3 DNA reads TGTGCCAGCAGCCAGAGCGGACAGTTCCAAGAGACCCAGTACTTC. This encodes CASSQSGQFQETQYF.

The chain employs TRBV15 and TRBJ1-3; D gene ambiguous. CDR1 and CDR2 (germline): LNHNV, YYDKDF (reference sequence). This CDR3 contains 13 residues. V shed 3 bases and J shed 3 bases, with 6 bases lying between them. CDR3 DNA sequence: TGTGCCACCAGCAGCTACAGTGGAAACACCATATATTTT. Translating it yields CATSSYSGNTIYF.

This chain connects TRBV6-5 to TRBJ2-7; D perhaps matches TRBD2 (5 bases). Germline V lookup: CDR1 MNHEY, CDR2 SVGAGI. Trimming took 5 bases from V and 3 from J, leaving 14 bases between them. This CDR3 is built from 14 residues. The CDR3 sequence: CASSIGSDNYEQYF. The CDR3, as DNA: TGTGCCAGCAGTATTGGGAGCGACAACTACGAGCAGTACTTC.

The V gene is TRBV27, the J gene TRBJ2-4, with D maybe TRBD2 (5 bases). Germline-derived CDR1 and CDR2 are MNHEY and SMNVEV (reference sequence). The CDR3 has 15 amino acids. The ends were cut back, 0 bases at V and 3 bases at J, with 9 bases in the middle. The CDR3 DNA follows: TGTGCCAGCAGTTTATCGAGGGCAGTCAAAAACATTCAGTACTTC. Translating gives CASSLSRAVKNIQYF.

The rearrangement links TRBV30 to TRBJ1-5; 9 bases map to TRBD1. The CDR3 loop spans 16 amino acids. V lost 1 base to trimming and J lost 2 bases; unmatched junction nucleotides: 6. CDR1 is GTSNPN and CDR2 is SVGIG in the germline V gene (reference sequence). In nucleotides, the CDR3 is TGTGCCTGGAGTGGACCGGGACAGGGACGCAATCAGCCCCAGCATTTT. Translation: CAWSGPGQGRNQPQHF.

This clone turned up a few times. V gene TRBV4-2 combines with J gene TRBJ1-2; D ambiguous. The V gene lost 5 bases and the J gene lost 8 bases, with 12 bases spanning the gap. The CDR3 length is 12 residues. Looked up from germline, CDR1 is LGHNA and CDR2 is YNFKEQ. The CDR3 DNA sequence: TGTGCCAGCAGCTCCACCCGCAGGGGCTACACCTTC. Translated: CASSSTRRGYTF.

This clone was detected a few times. The gene calls are TRBV10-1 and TRBJ2-7; 16 nucleotides line up with TRBD2. Germline V lookup: CDR1 WNHNN, CDR2 SYGVQD (reference sequence). The junction had 16 bases not matched to a gene; V was cut back by 6 bases and J by 5 bases. The CDR3 runs to 19 residues. Written as DNA, the CDR3 is TGCGCCAGCAGAGACAACCCGGGACTAGCGGGAGGGCCTAATCACGAGCAGTACGTC. Amino acid sequence: CASRDNPGLAGGPNHEQYV.

This chain uses TRBV30 with TRBJ1-2, with a weak D call TRBD1 (5 bases). The CDR3 has 13 residues. The germline gives CDR1 GTSNPN, CDR2 SVGIG (reference sequence). Between the trimmed V and J ends, which lost 8 bases and 6 bases, there was a span of 19 bases. The CDR3 is CAIGHRTLDGYTF. The CDR3 coding sequence is TGTGCCATCGGGCACAGGACCCTTGATGGCTACACCTTC.

In this sample, this clone turned up once. The rearrangement joins TRBV27 to TRBJ2-3, with D uncertain. From germline, CDR1 is MNHEY and CDR2 SMNVEV (reference sequence). The length of the CDR3 is 11 residues. V was clipped by 8 bases and J by 3 bases, with 6 bases between them. CDR3 sequence: CASGETDTQYF. The CDR3 nucleotides are TGTGCCAGCGGTGAGACAGATACGCAGTATTTT.